The 16 T cell receptor beta chains reported below all come from one sample, sequenced in a study of T-cell memory formation after mild COVID-19. TCRdb itself ran the 5' RACE reads through MiXCR, one entry per CDR3 protein. The profile shows about 390,000 distinct CDR3 sequences, 16% of them singletons. Sequenced: PBMCs or a T cell subset sorted from them (not recorded which). These receptor sequences come from a young man who had mild COVID-19 (a few samples of this study predate the infection). Cell type and time point are not known.

This clonotype was seen at least ten times. This rearrangement joins TRBV7-2 to TRBJ2-3, with 9 bases matching TRBD2. The length of the CDR3 is 16 residues. Germline V gives CDR1 SGHTA, CDR2 FQGNSA. V shed 5 bases and J 5 bases; nucleotides not matched to a gene: 11. CDR3: CASSPTAGGPVDTQYF. The CDR3 DNA reads as TGTGCCAGCAGCCCCACGGCGGGGGGGCCGGTAGATACGCAGTATTTT.

V gene TRBV7-9 combines with J gene TRBJ2-2; D may be TRBD1 or TRBD2 (5 bases each). Germline values: CDR1 SEHNR, CDR2 FQNEAQ (reference sequence). The CDR3 consists of 15 residues. Trimming pared 5 bases from V and 1 base from J, leaving 11 bases between. The CDR3 protein is CASSHEGWNTGELFF. As DNA, the CDR3 is TGTGCCAGCAGCCATGAGGGGTGGAACACCGGGGAGCTGTTTTTT.

This chain connects TRBV7-2 to TRBJ1-6; possible D gene TRBD1, 6 bases. CDR3 size: 12 residues. In germline, CDR1 is SGHTA, CDR2 FQGNSA. V lost 3 bases and J 11 bases, leaving 8 bases between the germline ends. The CDR3: CASSFRGPPLHF. CDR3 bases: TGTGCCAGCAGCTTCAGGGGTCCACCCCTCCACTTT.

In this sample, this clonotype turned up a few times. The chain combines TRBV12-3 or TRBV12-4 with TRBJ2-2; no clear D. The CDR3 is made up of 15 amino acids. V was cut by 1 base and J by 7 bases, with 13 bases left in between. CDR3 sequence: CASSLEGAWGGELFF. The CDR3 nucleotides are TGTGCCAGCAGTTTAGAAGGCGCATGGGGCGGGGAGCTGTTTTTT.

The V call is TRBV12-3 or TRBV12-4, the J call TRBJ2-1, with 7 bases aligning to TRBD2. The junction had 12 bases not matched to a gene; V was cut back by 5 bases and J by 8 bases. The CDR3 loop spans 15 amino acids. The CDR3 nucleotides read TGTGCCAGCAGTCCTGGGGGGGTGTGGGGCGATGAGCAGTTCTTC. Translation: CASSPGGVWGDEQFF.

V gene TRBV6-6 combines with J gene TRBJ1-1; D might be TRBD1 (5 bases). The CDR3 covers 14 residues. Trimming pared 6 bases from V and 4 bases from J, leaving 15 bases between. Per the germline V gene, CDR1 is MNHNY and CDR2 is SVGAGI (reference sequence). The CDR3 region has the DNA TGTGCCAGCAGGGGACCGCTAGGGAGCACTGAAGCTTTCTTT. It yields the protein CASRGPLGSTEAFF.

This clonotype was counted only a few times. The chain carries TRBV27 and TRBJ2-2; no clear D. CDR3 length equals 16 residues. Germline V gene lookup returns CDR1 MNHEY and CDR2 SMNVEV (reference sequence). With 2 bases removed from V and 0 bases from J, the gap between germline ends came to 10 bases. The CDR3 loop is CASSLNQLANTGELFF. CDR3 DNA sequence: TGTGCCAGCAGTTTAAACCAGCTCGCGAACACCGGGGAGCTGTTTTTT.

J is TRBJ2-1 and V is TRBV4-1; D remains ambiguous. V was pared by 0 bases and J by 3 bases, with 6 bases between. The CDR3 contains 14 residues. Germline CDR1 MGHRA, CDR2 YSYEKL. Written as DNA, the CDR3 is TGCGCCAGCAGCCAAGAACCGAACTACAATGAGCAGTTCTTC. As protein: CASSQEPNYNEQFF.

V usage is TRBV20-1 and J usage is TRBJ2-2; 7 positions agree with TRBD2. Germline V gene lookup returns CDR1 DFQATT and CDR2 SNEGSKA (reference sequence). The CDR3 is 17 amino acids. Trimming removed 3 bases from V and 4 bases from J; junction bases left unmatched: 14. CDR3 DNA sequence: TGCAGTGCTAGGGATTACTCGCGGGGGTCAACCACCGGGGAGCTGTTTTTT. It specifies CSARDYSRGSTTGELFF.

The chain employs TRBV27 and TRBJ2-2; tentative D call: TRBD2 (6 bases). Trimming removed 3 bases at V and 0 bases at J, with 11 bases between. CDR1 MNHEY and CDR2 SMNVEV come from the germline V gene (reference sequence). The CDR3 has 16 residues. The CDR3 sequence: CASSFARGSNTGELFF. DNA of the CDR3: TGTGCCAGCAGTTTCGCCCGGGGGTCGAACACCGGGGAGCTGTTTTTT.

This clonotype came up many times. In nucleotides, the CDR3 is TGTGCCAGCAGCTTGGCCGAGGGGGGGCATTTGGATACGCAGTATTTT. It is translated as CASSLAEGGHLDTQYF. This chain links TRBV5-5 with TRBJ2-3, with D perhaps TRBD2 (7 bases). V was clipped by 0 bases and J by 6 bases, with 17 bases between them. Germline V lookup: CDR1 SGHKS, CDR2 YYEKEE (reference sequence). The CDR3 sequence is 16 residues long.

The chain couples TRBV6-5 to TRBJ2-5; a possible D gene is TRBD2 (6 bases). The germline CDR1 and CDR2 sequences are MNHEY and SVGAGI. V was shortened by 2 bases and J by 4 bases, with 23 bases between the two germline ends. This CDR3 has 18 amino acids. CDR3 loop: CASSYKGPGRLVGETQYF. CDR3 coding DNA: TGTGCCAGCAGTTACAAAGGCCCCGGTAGACTAGTTGGAGAGACCCAGTACTTC.

This clonotype was recorded at least ten times. The chain uses TRBV2 and TRBJ2-3, with D perhaps TRBD2 (6 bases). Trimming pared 2 bases from V and 10 bases from J, leaving 16 bases between. The germline V gene has CDR1 SNHLY and CDR2 FYNNEI. This CDR3 region has 14 residues. For the CDR3, the DNA is TGTGCCAGCAGTGAAATTCGTGGGGACTCAGCGCAGTATTTT. Protein sequence: CASSEIRGDSAQYF.

This clonotype has a handful of counts. The chain uses TRBV14 and TRBJ1-2; D call uncertain. V lost 4 bases, J lost 8 bases, and 14 bases lay in between. The CDR3 covers 13 residues. CDR1 is SGHDN, CDR2 FVKESK, per germline. CDR3 DNA: TGTGCCAGCAGCCTGGACGGACTGAGAGGCTACACCTTC. Its translation is CASSLDGLRGYTF.

The rearrangement joins TRBV12-3 or TRBV12-4 to TRBJ2-5; 10 positions agree with TRBD2. This CDR3 region has 15 residues. J was trimmed by 5 bases and V by 6 bases; bases with no gene match: 9. CDR3 nucleotides: TGTGCCAGCAGACTTAGCGGGGGGCTCCGGGAGACCCAGTACTTC. This sequence encodes CASRLSGGLRETQYF.

This clonotype was observed a few times. The rearrangement joins TRBV7-9 to TRBJ1-2, with TRBD1 matching 10 bases. The V gene end was trimmed by 4 bases and the J gene end by 10 bases; junction bases not matched to a gene: 6. The CDR3 loop spans 13 amino acids. CDR1 is SEHNR, CDR2 FQNEAQ, per germline (reference sequence). The DNA for the CDR3 is TGTGCCAGCAGCTCGGGACAGGGGAGATCCTACACCTTC. Its translation: CASSSGQGRSYTF.